This T cell receptor (beta chain) originates from a study of regulatory T cells in long-lasting Graves disease. Time point indicated: newly diagnosed GD, antithyroid drugs for less than 3 months. Following extraction of RNA from PBMCs, that RNA was used to make the TCR library. This clonotype was detected many times. Arm-PCR of CDR3 regions with iRepertoire HTBI primers generated TCR beta libraries. MiXCR, run by TCRdb on the multiplex PCR reads, gives a single entry per CDR3 protein. In the table there are 390,000 or so distinct CDR3 sequences, approximately 12% of which are singletons. Trimming shortened V by 3 bases and J by 4 bases, and 22 bases separated the two germline ends. The V gene's germline CDR1 is GTSNPN and CDR2 SVGIG (reference sequence). The CDR3 is made up of 16 amino acids. The same specimen was also included in a second study, on T cells in Graves' hyperthyroidism and ophthalmopathy.

The receptor was isolated from a woman younger than 35 with Graves disease. This material consisted of peripheral blood mononuclear cells (PBMCs), taken at new diagnosis, from a patient treated with antithyroid drugs. The V call is TRBV30, the J call TRBJ2-7; D not certain. This CDR3 reads CAWSGLRLLNQYEQYF. In nucleotides, the CDR3 is TGTGCCTGGAGCGGTTTGAGGCTCTTGAACCAATACGAGCAGTACTTC.